This T cell receptor (beta chain) was captured in a study of response to subunit inactivated influenza vaccine. Notes on the study in general: Authors suggested that a seasonal influenza vaccination recruits few new T cells each time.

As regards this clonotype: Its antigen is not identified.

With 2 bases removed from V and 5 bases from J, the gap between germline ends came to 9 bases. The CDR3 consists of 14 residues. The V gene's germline CDR1 is ENHRY and CDR2 SYGVKD. A single record per CDR3 protein comes from TCRdb applying MiXCR to the RT-PCR reads. The repertoire includes some 800,000 distinct CDR3 sequences, about 20% of them detected once, and about 9.4% sits in the top ten. The rearrangement links TRBV10-3 to TRBJ1-4; D is possibly TRBD1 (5 bases). The source was PBMCs from blood, collected more than 4 days after vaccination. The receptor was derived from a man in his forties or fifties who received an inactivated influenza vaccine. The CDR3 DNA sequence: TGTGCCATCAGTGAGCAGGGCCTGAATGAAAAACTGTTTTTT. Its translation is CAISEQGLNEKLFF.